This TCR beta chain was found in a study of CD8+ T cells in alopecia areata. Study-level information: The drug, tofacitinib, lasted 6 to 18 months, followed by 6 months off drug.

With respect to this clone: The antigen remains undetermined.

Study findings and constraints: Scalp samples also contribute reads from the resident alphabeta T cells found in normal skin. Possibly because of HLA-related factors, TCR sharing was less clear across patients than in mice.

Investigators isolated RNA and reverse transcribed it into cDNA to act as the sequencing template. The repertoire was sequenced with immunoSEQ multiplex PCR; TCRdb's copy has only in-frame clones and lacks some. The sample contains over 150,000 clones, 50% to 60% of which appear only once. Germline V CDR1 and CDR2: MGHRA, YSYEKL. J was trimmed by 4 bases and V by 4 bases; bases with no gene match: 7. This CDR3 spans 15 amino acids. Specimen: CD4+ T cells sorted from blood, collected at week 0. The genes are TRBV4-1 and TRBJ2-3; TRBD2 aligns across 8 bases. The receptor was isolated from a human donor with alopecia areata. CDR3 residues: CASSPGRAPADTQYF. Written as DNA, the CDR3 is TGCGCCAGCAGCCCCGGGAGGGCACCGGCAGATACGCAGTATTTT.